This T cell receptor beta chain was identified in a study of blood T cell repertoires in COVID-19. Study background: T cells, B-cell-depleted T cells, or PBMCs supplied cDNA or gDNA.

Recovered Cohort 3 donors showed two negative PCRs, clearance, or symptom resolution. Germline values: CDR1 LGHNA, CDR2 YSLEER. This CDR3 comprises 16 residues. The trim removed 5 bases at V and 7 bases at J, leaving 11 bases unmatched. Method: immunoSEQ multiplex PCR; TCRdb's copy keeps in-frame clones and lacks some. The table has 200,000 to 250,000 clones, more than 85% seen once. Source material: PBMCs or T cells enriched from blood (not recorded which). This TCR came from a woman aged 30 to 39 who had recovered from COVID-19. The V and J genes are TRBV4-3 and TRBJ1-4; 9 bases are a match to TRBD1. CDR3: CASSGGTGSWGEKLFF. DNA of the CDR3: TGCGCCAGCAGCGGTGGGACAGGGTCGTGGGGTGAAAAACTGTTTTTT.